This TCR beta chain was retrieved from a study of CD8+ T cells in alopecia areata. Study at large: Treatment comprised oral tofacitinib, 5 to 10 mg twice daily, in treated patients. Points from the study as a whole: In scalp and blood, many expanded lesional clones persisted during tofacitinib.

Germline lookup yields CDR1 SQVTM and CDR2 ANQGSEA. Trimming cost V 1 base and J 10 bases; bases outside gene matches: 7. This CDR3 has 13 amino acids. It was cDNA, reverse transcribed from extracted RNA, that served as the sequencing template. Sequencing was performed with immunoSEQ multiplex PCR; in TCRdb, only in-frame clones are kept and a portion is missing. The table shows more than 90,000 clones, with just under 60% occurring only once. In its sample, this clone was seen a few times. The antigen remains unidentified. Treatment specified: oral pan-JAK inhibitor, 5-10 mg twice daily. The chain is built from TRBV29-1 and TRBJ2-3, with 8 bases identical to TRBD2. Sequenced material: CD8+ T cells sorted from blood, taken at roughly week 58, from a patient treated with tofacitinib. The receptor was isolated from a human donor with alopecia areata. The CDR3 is CSVEGIISGAQYF. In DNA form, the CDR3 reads TGCAGCGTTGAAGGTATCATTAGCGGGGCGCAGTATTTT.